This is a list of T cell receptor beta chains from one sample in a study of OX40 agonist ivuxolimab in advanced cancers. The repertoire was sequenced with immunoSEQ multiplex PCR; TCRdb's copy has only in-frame clones and lacks some. The table lists tens of thousands of clones, approximately 87% of them singletons, with approximately 1.7% in the top ten. The sequenced sample was CD4+ or CD8+ T cells sorted from blood, obtained in a trial of the OX40 agonist ivuxolimab. The receptors were gathered from an adult with an advanced solid tumor such as melanoma, head and neck, liver or kidney cancer. Each CDR3 is given with its conserved first and last residue. A D gene is named only where the DNA matches it firmly. Clone size is given for some rows only: seen once, a few or many times, or a class if the clone is expanded.

-	TRBV23-1	TRBD1	TRBJ2-5	19	TGCGCCAGCACCCAAACCGGGACAGGGGGCGTCCTGGGGCAAGAGACCCAGTACTTC	CASTQTGTGGVLGQETQYF
-	TRBV7-9	TRBD1	TRBJ2-1	19	TGTGCCAGCAGCCCTCGGATGACAGGGGCTTACATCACCCGCAATGAGCAGTTCTTC	CASSPRMTGAYITRNEQFF
-	TRBV28	-	TRBJ1-5	14	TGTGCCAGCAGTTTAGTCCTGAGCAATCAGCCCCAGCATTTT	CASSLVLSNQPQHF
few	TRBV4-1	-	TRBJ2-2	16	TGCGCCAGCAGCCAAGCGACCAGGAAAGGGACCGGGGAGCTGTTTTTT	CASSQATRKGTGELFF
-	TRBV28	TRBD1	TRBJ1-2	14	TGTGCCAGCAGTTTGGGAGGGGGCAACTATGGCTACACCTTC	CASSLGGGNYGYTF
-	TRBV6-1	-	TRBJ2-4	13	TGTGCCAGCAAGTGGGTCAGGGGTGACATTCAGTACTTC	CASKWVRGDIQYF
few	TRBV14	-	TRBJ1-3	15	TGTGCCAGCAGCCAAGTTGGAGGCTTTGGAAACACCATATATTTT	CASSQVGGFGNTIYF
-	TRBV28	-	TRBJ2-6	13	TGTGCCAGCCATCCGGGTAGGGCCAACGTCCCGACTTTC	CASHPGRANVPTF
few	TRBV5-6	-	TRBJ2-3	17	TGTGCCAGCAGCTTGTCTATAGGCAGGGGTACGGCAGATACGCAGTATTTT	CASSLSIGRGTADTQYF
-	TRBV2	-	TRBJ1-5	13	TGTGCCAGCAGAGGACAGAGAGGTCAGCCCCAGCATTTT	CASRGQRGQPQHF
-	TRBV28	-	TRBJ2-6	16	TGTGCCAGTACGGGCATACTTCCCTCTGGGGCCAACGTCCTGACTTTC	CASTGILPSGANVLTF
-	TRBV2	-	TRBJ2-7	12	TGTGCCAGCAGACAGGGTTCCTACGAGCAGTACTTC	CASRQGSYEQYF
-	TRBV19	TRBD1	TRBJ1-2	13	TGTGCCAGTAGTGTGGACAGGTACTATGGCTACACCTTC	CASSVDRYYGYTF
-	TRBV2	-	TRBJ1-5	13	TGTGCCAGCAACCTACAGATCGATCAGCCCCAGCATTTT	CASNLQIDQPQHF
-	TRBV15	-	TRBJ2-3	15	TGTGCCACCAGCAGAGGTGGGGACTTTTGGGATACGCAGTATTTT	CATSRGGDFWDTQYF
-	TRBV27	TRBD1	TRBJ1-6	15	TGTGCCAGCAGTCGAAACGACAGGGGGAATAGGCCCCTCCACTTT	CASSRNDRGNRPLHF
-	TRBV30	TRBD2	TRBJ2-2	14	TGTGCCTGGAAGCGGGAGGGCCGTGCCGGGGAGCTGTTTTTT	CAWKREGRAGELFF
-	TRBV7-2	-	TRBJ2-5	15	TGTGCCAGCAGCTTAGCAAGTGGAAACCGAGAGACCCAGTACTTC	CASSLASGNRETQYF
-	TRBV27	-	TRBJ1-2	15	TGTGCCAGCAGCCCACGGACAGTGAGTCTCTACGGCTACACCTTC	CASSPRTVSLYGYTF
-	TRBV7-2	-	TRBJ2-3	13	TGTGCCAGCAGCTTAGGTCTGCCGGATACGCAGTATTTT	CASSLGLPDTQYF
-	TRBV6-6	-	TRBJ2-7	13	TGTGCCAGCAGTTCTTCAGACAGCTACGAGCAGTACTTC	CASSSSDSYEQYF
-	TRBV18	-	TRBJ1-5	15	TGTGCCAGCTCACGGGACATAACCCCAAATCAGCCCCAGCATTTT	CASSRDITPNQPQHF
-	TRBV7-8	-	TRBJ1-1	13	TGTGCCAGCAGTCGCGGGGGGAACACTGAAGCTTTCTTT	CASSRGGNTEAFF